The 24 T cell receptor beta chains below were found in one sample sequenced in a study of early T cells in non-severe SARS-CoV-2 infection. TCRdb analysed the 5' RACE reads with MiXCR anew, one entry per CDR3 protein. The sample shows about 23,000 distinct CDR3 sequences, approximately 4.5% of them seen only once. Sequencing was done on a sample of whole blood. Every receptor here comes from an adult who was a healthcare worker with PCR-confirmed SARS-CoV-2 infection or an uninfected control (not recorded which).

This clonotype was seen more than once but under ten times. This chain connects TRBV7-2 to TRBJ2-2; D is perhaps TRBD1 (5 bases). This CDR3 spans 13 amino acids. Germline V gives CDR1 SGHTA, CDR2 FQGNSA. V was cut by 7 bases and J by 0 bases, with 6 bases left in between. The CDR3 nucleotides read TGTGCCAGCACGACAGCGAACACCGGGGAGCTGTTTTTT. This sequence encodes CASTTANTGELFF.

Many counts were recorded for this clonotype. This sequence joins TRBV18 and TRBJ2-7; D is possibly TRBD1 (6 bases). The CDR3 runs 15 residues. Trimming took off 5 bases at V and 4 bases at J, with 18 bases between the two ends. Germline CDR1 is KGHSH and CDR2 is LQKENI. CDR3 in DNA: TGTGCCAGCTCAAGTCCTACAGGGTGGTCTTACGAGCAGTACTTC. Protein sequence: CASSSPTGWSYEQYF.

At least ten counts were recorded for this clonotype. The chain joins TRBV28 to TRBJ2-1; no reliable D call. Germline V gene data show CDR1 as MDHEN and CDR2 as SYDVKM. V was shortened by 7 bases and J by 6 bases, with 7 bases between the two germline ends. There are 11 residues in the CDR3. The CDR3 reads CASTVRNEQFF. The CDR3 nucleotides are TGTGCCAGCACCGTACGCAATGAGCAGTTCTTC.

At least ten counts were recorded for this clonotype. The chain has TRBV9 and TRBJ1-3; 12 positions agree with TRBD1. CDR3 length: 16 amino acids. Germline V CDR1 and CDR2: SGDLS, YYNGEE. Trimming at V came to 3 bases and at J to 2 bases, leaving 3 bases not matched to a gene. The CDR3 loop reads CASSEGQGATGNTIYF. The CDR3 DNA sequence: TGTGCCAGCAGCGAGGGACAGGGGGCTACTGGAAACACCATATATTTT.

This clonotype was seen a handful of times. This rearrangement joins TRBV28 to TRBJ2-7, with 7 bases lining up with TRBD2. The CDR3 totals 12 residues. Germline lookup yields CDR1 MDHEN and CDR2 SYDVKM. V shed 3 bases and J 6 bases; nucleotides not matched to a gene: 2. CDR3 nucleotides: TGTGCCAGCAGTTTCGGGGGGTTCGAGCAGTACTTC. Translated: CASSFGGFEQYF. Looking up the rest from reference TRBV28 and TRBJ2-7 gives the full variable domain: DVKVTQSSRYLVKRTGEKVFLECVQDMDHENMFWYRQDPGLGLRLIYFSYDVKMKEKGDIPEGYSVSREKKERFSLILESASTNQTSMYLCASSFGGFEQYFGPGTRLTVT.

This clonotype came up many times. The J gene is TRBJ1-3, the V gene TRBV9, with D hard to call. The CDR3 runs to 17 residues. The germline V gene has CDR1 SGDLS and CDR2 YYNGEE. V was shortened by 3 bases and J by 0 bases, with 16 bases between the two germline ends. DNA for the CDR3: TGTGCCAGCAGCGGCGGGCCGGGAACCTACTCTGGAAACACCATATATTTT. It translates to CASSGGPGTYSGNTIYF.

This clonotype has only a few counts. CDR3 amino acids: CASSSQYHTSYNEQFF. The CDR3 nucleotides are TGTGCCAGCAGCTCTCAATATCACACCTCCTACAATGAGCAGTTCTTC. The chain is built from TRBV7-8 and TRBJ2-1; D is uncertain. The CDR3 is 16 amino acids. CDR1 is SGHVS, CDR2 FQNEAQ, per germline. V was trimmed by 4 bases and J by 0 bases, leaving 13 bases between them. The whole variable domain, remainder taken from reference TRBV7-8 and TRBJ2-1, is GAGVSQSPRYKVAKRGQDVALRCDPISGHVSLFWYQQALGQGPEFLTYFQNEAQLDKSGLPSDRFFAERPEGSVSTLKIQRTQQEDSAVYLCASSSQYHTSYNEQFFGPGTRLTVL.

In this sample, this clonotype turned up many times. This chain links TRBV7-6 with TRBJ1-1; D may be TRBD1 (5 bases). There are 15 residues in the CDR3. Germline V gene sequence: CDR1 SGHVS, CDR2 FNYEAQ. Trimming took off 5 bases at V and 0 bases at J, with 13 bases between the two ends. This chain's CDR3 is CASSRDGPMNTEAFF. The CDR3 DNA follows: TGTGCCAGCAGCCGGGACGGACCCATGAACACTGAAGCTTTCTTT. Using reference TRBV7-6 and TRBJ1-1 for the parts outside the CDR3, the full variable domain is GAGVSQSPRYKVTKRGQDVALRCDPISGHVSLYWYRQALGQGPEFLTYFNYEAQQDKSGLPNDRFSAERPEGSISTLTIQRTEQRDSAMYRCASSRDGPMNTEAFFGQGTRLTVV.

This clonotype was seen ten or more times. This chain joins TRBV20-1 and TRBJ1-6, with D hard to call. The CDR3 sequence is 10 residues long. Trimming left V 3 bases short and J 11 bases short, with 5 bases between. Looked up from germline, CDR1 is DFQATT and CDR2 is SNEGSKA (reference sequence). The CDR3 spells CSASLPPLHF. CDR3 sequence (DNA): TGCAGTGCTAGTTTGCCACCCCTCCACTTT.

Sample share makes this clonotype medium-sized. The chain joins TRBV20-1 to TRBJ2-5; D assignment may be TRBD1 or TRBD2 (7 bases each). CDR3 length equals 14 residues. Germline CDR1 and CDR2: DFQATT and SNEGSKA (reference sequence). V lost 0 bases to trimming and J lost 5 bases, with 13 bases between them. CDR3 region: CSARDQGGLETQYF. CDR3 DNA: TGCAGTGCTAGAGATCAGGGGGGGCTGGAGACCCAGTACTTC.

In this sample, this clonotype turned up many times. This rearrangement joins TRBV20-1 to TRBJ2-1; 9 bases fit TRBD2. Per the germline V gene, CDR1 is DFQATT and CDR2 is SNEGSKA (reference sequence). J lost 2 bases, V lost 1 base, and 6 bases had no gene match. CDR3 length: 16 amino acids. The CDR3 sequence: CSARGLAGLTYNEQFF. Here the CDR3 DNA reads TGCAGTGCTAGAGGGCTAGCGGGACTGACCTACAATGAGCAGTTCTTC.

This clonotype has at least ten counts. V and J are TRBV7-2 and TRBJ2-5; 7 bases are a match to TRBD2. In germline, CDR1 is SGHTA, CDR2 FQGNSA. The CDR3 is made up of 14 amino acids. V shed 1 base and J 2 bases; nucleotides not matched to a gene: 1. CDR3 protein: CASSLGLAQETQYF. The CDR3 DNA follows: TGTGCCAGCAGCTTAGGACTAGCACAAGAGACCCAGTACTTC.

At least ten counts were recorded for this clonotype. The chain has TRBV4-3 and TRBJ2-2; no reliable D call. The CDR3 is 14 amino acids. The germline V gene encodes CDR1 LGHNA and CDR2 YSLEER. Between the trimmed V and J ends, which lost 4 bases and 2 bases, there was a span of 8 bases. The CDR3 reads CASSPRGNTGELFF. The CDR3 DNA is TGCGCCAGCAGCCCTAGAGGAAACACCGGGGAGCTGTTTTTT.

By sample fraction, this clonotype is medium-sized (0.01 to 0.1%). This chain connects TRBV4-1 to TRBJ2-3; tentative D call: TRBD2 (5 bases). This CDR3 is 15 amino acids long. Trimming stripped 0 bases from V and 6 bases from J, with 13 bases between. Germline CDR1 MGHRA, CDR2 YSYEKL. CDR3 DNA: TGCGCCAGCAGCCAAGAACTAGATAACTCGGATACGCAGTATTTT. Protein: CASSQELDNSDTQYF.

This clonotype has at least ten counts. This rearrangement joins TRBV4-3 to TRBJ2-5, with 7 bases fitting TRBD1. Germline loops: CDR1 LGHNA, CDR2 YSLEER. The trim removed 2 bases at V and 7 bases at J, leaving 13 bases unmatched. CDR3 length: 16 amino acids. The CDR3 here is CASSQSYGQETLTQYF. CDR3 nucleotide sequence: TGCGCCAGCAGCCAATCCTACGGACAGGAGACTTTGACCCAGTACTTC.

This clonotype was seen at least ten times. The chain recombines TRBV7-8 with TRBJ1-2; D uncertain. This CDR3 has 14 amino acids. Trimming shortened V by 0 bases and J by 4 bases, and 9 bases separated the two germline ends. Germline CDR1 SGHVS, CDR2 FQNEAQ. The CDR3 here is CASSLALGRYGYTF. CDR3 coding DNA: TGTGCCAGCAGCTTAGCGCTCGGGCGCTATGGCTACACCTTC.

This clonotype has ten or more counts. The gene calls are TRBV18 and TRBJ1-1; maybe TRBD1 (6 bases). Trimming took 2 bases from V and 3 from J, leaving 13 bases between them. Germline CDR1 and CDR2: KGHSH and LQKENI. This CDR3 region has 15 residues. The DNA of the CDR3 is TGTGCCAGCTCACCAAATAGGGGGGTAGACACTGAAGCTTTCTTT. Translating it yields CASSPNRGVDTEAFF.

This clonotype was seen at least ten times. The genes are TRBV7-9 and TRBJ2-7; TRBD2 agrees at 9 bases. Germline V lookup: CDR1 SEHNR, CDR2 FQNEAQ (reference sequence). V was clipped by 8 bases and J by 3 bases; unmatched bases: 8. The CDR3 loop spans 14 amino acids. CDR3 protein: CASHLAGTVYEQYF. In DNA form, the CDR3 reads TGTGCCAGCCATCTAGCGGGGACCGTCTACGAGCAGTACTTC.

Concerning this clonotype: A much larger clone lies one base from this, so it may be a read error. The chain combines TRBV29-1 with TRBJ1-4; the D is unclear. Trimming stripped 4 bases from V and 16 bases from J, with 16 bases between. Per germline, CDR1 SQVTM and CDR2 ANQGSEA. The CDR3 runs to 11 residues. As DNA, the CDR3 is TGCAGCGTTGGGAATCAGAGTATTCGGTTTTTT. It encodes CSVGNQSIRFF. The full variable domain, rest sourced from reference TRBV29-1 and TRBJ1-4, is SAVISQKPSRDICQRGTSLTIQCQVDSQVTMMFWYRQQPGQSLTLIATANQGSEATYESGFVIDKFPISRPNLTFSTLTVSNMSPEDSSIYLCSVGNQSIRFFGSGTQLSVL.

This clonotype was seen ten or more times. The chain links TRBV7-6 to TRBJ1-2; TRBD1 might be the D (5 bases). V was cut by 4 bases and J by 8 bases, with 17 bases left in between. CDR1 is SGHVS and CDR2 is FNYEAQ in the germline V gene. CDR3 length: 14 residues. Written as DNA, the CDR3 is TGTGCCAGCAGCTCGAGGGGACGAGGCCAGGGCTACACCTTC. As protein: CASSSRGRGQGYTF.

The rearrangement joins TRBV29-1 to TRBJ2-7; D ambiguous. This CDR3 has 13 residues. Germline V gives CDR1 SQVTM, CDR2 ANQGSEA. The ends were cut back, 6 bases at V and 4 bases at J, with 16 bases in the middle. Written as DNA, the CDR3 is TGCAGCGTGAGTACTTCCCCAAGGTACGAGCAGTACTTC. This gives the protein CSVSTSPRYEQYF.

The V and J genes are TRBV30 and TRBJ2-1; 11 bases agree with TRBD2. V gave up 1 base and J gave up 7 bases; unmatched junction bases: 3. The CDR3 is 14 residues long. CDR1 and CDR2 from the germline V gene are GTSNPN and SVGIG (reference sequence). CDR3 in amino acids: CAWSGLAGLNEQFF. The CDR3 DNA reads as TGTGCCTGGAGTGGACTAGCGGGGTTGAATGAGCAGTTCTTC.

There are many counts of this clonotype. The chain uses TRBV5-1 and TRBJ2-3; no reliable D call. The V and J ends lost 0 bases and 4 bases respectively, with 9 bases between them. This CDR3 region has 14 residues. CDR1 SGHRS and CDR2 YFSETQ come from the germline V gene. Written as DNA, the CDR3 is TGCGCCAGCAGCTTGGATGGATCCCCAGATACGCAGTATTTT. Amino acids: CASSLDGSPDTQYF. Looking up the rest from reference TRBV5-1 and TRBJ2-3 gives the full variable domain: KAGVTQTPRYLIKTRGQQVTLSCSPISGHRSVSWYQQTPGQGLQFLFEYFSETQRNKGNFPGRFSGRQFSNSRSEMNVSTLELGDSALYLCASSLDGSPDTQYFGPGTRLTVL.

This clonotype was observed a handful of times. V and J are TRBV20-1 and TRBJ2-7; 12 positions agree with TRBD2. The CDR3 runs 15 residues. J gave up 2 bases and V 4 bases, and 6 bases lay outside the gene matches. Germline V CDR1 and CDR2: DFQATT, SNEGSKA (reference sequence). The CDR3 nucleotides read TGCAGTGCTAACGGACTAGCGGGACGACCCTACGAGCAGTACTTC. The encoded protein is CSANGLAGRPYEQYF.